The TCR beta chain under discussion was sequenced for a study of monozygotic twins with inflammatory bowel disease. Points from the study as a whole: Concordant and discordant twins showed no difference in repertoire similarity, possibly from limited power.

TCRdb re-called the 5' RACE reads, yielding one record per CDR3 amino acid sequence without DNA. The repertoire shows 300,000 to 400,000 distinct CDR3 sequences; the top ten hold around 2%. CDR1 is SGDLS, CDR2 YYNGEE, per germline. The CDR3 totals 15 residues. On this clonotype itself: What it recognizes is unknown.

The genes are TRBV9 and TRBJ1-6. The clonotype comes from a human donor with ulcerative colitis or Crohn's disease, or a healthy co-twin of an affected twin (not recorded which). Source material: blood. Here the CDR3 reads CASSVDGSEGSPLHF. Complete variable domain (other parts from reference TRBV9 and TRBJ1-6): DSGVTQTPKHLITATGQRVTLRCSPRSGDLSVYWYQQSLDQGLQFLIQYYNGEERAKGNILERFSAQQFPDLHSELNLSSLELGDSALYFCASSVDGSEGSPLHFGNGTRLTVT.